The sequence of this T cell receptor (beta chain) was determined in a study of monozygotic twins with inflammatory bowel disease (dated by TCRdb to the late 2010s). Some background on the complete study: The full study comprised some 30 monozygotic twin pairs: nine German pairs (four IBD-concordant, five IBD-discordant) and 19 IBD-discordant Danish pairs. The search for disease-associated traits relied mainly on comparing, within discordant pairs, IBD patients with their genetically identical healthy co-twins. Each individual had, on average, about 151 000 unique TCRalpha sequences and 181 000 unique TCRbeta sequences available for analysis. General study outcomes and caveats: Because patients were on differing immunosuppressive treatments, the repertoires may have picked up extra background noise and inter-individual variability. No single strong signal or clonotype linked to IBD turned up in the results, so the idea that one exists was not supported. Compared with healthy twins, IBD patients had fewer clonotypes in common with other individuals, a difference most pronounced in patients showing signs of disease activity. Measured by the inverse Simpson index, TCRbeta repertoire diversity was lower in IBD patients than in their healthy co-twins. Concordant and discordant twins showed no difference in repertoire similarity, possibly because of limited statistical power. Distinction between different T cell subtypes could not be achieved in the analysis.

From each donor, an approximately 2.5 ml peripheral blood sample was drawn into PAXgene tubes and stored at -80 degrees C. Without T cell sorting, total RNA was isolated from whole blood using the PAXgene blood miRNA kit on an automated QIAcube. Peripheral blood from monozygotic twin pairs who were concordant or discordant for inflammatory bowel disease underwent deep TCRalpha and TCRbeta repertoire profiling using unique molecular barcoding. Smoking habits were recorded for all twin pairs, and each individual was classified as a current, former or never smoker. Receptor amplification or capture employed 5' RACE. For each TCR library, 3,500 to 4,000 ng of total RNA was used. For each sample, cDNA synthesis was carried out in eight separate reactions using SMARTScribe reverse transcriptase. During cDNA synthesis, template switching introduced unique molecular identifiers that contained a 6-nucleotide sample barcode. TCRalpha and TCRbeta cDNA was amplified in two nested PCRs of roughly 16 and 10 cycles, and bead purification was carried out after each PCR. Before amplification, the cDNA was treated with uracil DNA-glycosylase and purified using the QIAquick PCR purification kit. The second PCR added Illumina TruSeq-compatible adapters along with sample-specific barcodes. Library quality and concentration were checked on TapeStation and Qubit, and libraries were pooled at approximately 5 ng each. Pooled libraries were sequenced on an Illumina HiSeq2500 single-index Rapid Run with 2 x 100 bp reads and custom sequencing primers. The authors' analysis ran thus. MiGEC version 1.2.6 was used for UMI-based consensus assembly, which corrected PCR and sequencing errors. V(D)J alignment, clonotype assembly and CDR3 extraction were performed with MiXCR version 2.1.1. To normalise gene usage, clonotype sharing and MAIT/NKT TCR abundance, the analysis used the top 1000, 10 000 and 20 000 clonotypes per sample. Diversity was computed as the inverse Simpson index with the vegan R package after downsampling to 27 000 UMIs. Paired Mann-Whitney U tests were applied to discordant twin pairs, and Benjamini-Hochberg correction was used for multiple testing. Once TCRdb had reprocessed the reads, it stored one entry per CDR3 protein sequence and supplied no DNA. It is TCRdb's table, rather than the study itself, that gives the V and J calls and clone size. The table of this sample itemizes 120,000 to 150,000 distinct CDR3 sequences. Approximately 2.5% of the sample rests with the top ten.

Remarks on this clonotype: Its recognized antigen is unknown.

From the cysteine through the phenylalanine, the CDR3 covers 14 amino acids. No coding sequence is recorded. Looking up the germline V gene (reference sequence) yields CDR1 MNHEY and CDR2 SMNVEV. The chain is encoded by TRBV27 joined to TRBJ1-2. Input material: blood. The source is a human donor with ulcerative colitis or Crohn's disease, or a healthy co-twin of an affected twin (not recorded which). CDR3 sequence: CASSRTEANYGYTF.